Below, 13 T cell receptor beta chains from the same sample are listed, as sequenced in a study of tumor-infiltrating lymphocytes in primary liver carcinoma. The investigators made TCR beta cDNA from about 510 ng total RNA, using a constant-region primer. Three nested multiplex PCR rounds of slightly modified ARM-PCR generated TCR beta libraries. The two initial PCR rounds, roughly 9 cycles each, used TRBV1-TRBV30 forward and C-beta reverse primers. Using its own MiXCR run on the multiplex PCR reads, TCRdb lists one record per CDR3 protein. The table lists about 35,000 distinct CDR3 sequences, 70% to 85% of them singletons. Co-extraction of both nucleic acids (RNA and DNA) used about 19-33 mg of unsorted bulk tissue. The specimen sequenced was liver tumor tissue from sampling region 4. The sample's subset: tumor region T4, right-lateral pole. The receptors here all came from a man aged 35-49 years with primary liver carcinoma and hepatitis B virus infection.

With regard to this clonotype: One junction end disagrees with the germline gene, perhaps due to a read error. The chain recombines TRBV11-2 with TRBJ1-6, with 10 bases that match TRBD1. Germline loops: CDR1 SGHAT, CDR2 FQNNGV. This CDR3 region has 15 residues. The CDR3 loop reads CTSSQGQGVNSPPHF. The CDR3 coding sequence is TGTACCAGCAGCCAAGGACAGGGGGTGAATTCACCCCCCCACTTT.

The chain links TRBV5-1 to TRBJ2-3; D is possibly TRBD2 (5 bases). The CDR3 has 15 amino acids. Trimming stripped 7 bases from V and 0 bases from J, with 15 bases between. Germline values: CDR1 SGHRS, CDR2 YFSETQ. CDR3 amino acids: CASGEYISSTDTQYF. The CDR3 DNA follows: TGCGCCAGCGGGGAGTACATCTCTAGCACAGATACGCAGTATTTT.

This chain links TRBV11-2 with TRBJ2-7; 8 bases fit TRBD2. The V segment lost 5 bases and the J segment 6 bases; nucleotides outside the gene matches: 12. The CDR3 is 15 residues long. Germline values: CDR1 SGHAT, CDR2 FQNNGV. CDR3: CASSLTLTGTSEQYF. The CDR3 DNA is TGTGCCAGCAGCCTAACCCTAACGGGGACTAGCGAGCAGTACTTC.

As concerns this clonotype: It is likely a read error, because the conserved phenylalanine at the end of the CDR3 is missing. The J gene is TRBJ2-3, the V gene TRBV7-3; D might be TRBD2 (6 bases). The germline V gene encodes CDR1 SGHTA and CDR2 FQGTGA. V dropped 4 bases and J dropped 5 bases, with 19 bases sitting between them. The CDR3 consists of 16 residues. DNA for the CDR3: TGTGCCAGCAGCTCCTCCGCGACTAGTAGGGGAGATACGCAGTATCTT. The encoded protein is CASSSSATSRGDTQYL.

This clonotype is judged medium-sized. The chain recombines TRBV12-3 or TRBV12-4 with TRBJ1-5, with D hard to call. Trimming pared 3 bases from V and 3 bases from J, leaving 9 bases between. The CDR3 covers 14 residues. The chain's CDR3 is CASSFSGSNQPQHF. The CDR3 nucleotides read TGTGCCAGCAGTTTTTCGGGTTCCAATCAGCCCCAGCATTTT.

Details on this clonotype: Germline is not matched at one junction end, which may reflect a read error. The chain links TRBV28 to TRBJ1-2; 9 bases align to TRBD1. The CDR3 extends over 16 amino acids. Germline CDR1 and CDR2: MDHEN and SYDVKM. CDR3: CASSIPPGTGTYGYTF. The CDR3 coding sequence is TGTGCCAGCAGTATACCCCCCGGGACAGGGACCTATGGTTACACCTTC.

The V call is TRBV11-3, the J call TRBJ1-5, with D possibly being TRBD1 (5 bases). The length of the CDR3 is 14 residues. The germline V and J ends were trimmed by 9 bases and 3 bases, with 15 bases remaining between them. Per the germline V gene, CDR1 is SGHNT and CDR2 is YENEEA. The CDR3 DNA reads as TGTGCCAGTAGTGACAGCCATAACAATCAGCCCCAGCATTTT. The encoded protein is CASSDSHNNQPQHF.

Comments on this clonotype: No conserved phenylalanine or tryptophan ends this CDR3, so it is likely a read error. The CDR3 protein is CSSSLIGTGTEKLFL. Here the CDR3 DNA reads TGCTCCAGCAGCCTCATTGGGACTGGGACTGAAAAACTGTTTTTA. The V gene is TRBV4-1, the J gene TRBJ1-4; TRBD1 might be the D (5 bases). CDR3 length equals 15 residues. Germline CDR1 is MGHRA and CDR2 is YSYEKL.

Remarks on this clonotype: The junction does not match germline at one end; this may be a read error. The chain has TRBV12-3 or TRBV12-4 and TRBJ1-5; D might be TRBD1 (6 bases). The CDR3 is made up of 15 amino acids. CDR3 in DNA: TGTGCCAGCACGCGGGACACCGTAATAAATCAGCCCCAGGATTTT. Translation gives CASTRDTVINQPQDF.

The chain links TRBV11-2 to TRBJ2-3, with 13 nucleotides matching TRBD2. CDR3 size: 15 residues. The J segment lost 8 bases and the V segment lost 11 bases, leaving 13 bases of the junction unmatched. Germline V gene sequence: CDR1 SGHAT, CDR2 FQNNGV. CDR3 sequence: CAGRLGRLAGGTQYF. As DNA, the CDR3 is TGTGCCGGCCGCTTAGGGCGACTAGCGGGAGGTACGCAGTATTTT.

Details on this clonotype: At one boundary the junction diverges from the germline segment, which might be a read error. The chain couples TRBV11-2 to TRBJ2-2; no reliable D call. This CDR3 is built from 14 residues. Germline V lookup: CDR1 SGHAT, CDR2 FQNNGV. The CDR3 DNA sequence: TGTGCTAGCAACATAGACTCGGACACCGGGGAGCTGTTTTTT. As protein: CASNIDSDTGELFF. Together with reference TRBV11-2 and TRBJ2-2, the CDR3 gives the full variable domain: EAGVAQSPRYKIIEKRQSVAFWCNPISGHATLYWYQQILGQGPKLLIQFQNNGVVDDSQLPKDRFSAERLKGVDSTLKIQPAKLEDSAVYLCASNIDSDTGELFFGEGSRLTVL.

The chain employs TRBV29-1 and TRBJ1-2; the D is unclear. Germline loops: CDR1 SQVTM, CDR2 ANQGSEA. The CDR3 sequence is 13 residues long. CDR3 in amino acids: CRASHRAENGYTF. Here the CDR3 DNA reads TGCAGGGCCTCGCATAGGGCTGAGAATGGCTACACCTTC. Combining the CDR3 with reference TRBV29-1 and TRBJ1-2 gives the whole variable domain SAVISQKPSRDICQRGTSLTIQCQVDSQVTMMFWYRQQPGQSLTLIATANQGSEATYESGFVIDKFPISRPNLTFSTLTVSNMSPEDSSIYLCRASHRAENGYTFGSGTRLTVV.

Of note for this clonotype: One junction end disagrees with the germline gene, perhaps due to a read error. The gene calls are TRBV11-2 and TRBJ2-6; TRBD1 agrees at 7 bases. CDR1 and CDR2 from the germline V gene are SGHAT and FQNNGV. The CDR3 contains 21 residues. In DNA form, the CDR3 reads TGTGCCAGCAGCATGTGGGGAGACAGGGACATCTCCCTCTCTGGGGTCAACGTCCTGACTTTC. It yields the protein CASSMWGDRDISLSGVNVLTF.